The T cell receptor beta chain under discussion was sequenced for a study of T cell responses to AZD1222 COVID-19 vaccine. General study points: Donors were mostly white British, more females; clonal diversity possibly underestimated. The CD4 TCRs associated with vaccination extended across spike and predominated at 160-218 and 743-854. None of the repertoires were sampled until the peak T cell response had passed.

This clone came up once. Its antigen is not identified. The length of the CDR3 is 15 residues. Trimming at V came to 2 bases and at J to 6 bases, leaving 7 bases not matched to a gene. The germline gives CDR1 MNHEY, CDR2 SMNVEV (reference sequence). Profiled with immunoSEQ multiplex PCR; TCRdb holds only in-frame clones, not every one. The sample lists approximately 100,000 clones, roughly 85% occurring once. The chain uses TRBV27 and TRBJ2-4, with 7 bases that match TRBD1. The receptor comes from an adult who received the AZD1222 COVID-19 vaccine. The material was peripheral blood, obtained 28 days after the second AZD1222 dose. CDR3: CASSLMKGAGNIQYF. In nucleotides, the CDR3 is TGTGCCAGCAGTTTAATGAAGGGGGCTGGAAACATTCAGTACTTC.